Sequencing of this T cell receptor (beta chain) was carried out in a study of shared clonotypes between healthy human individuals. The wider study: Each donor's CD4 naive and CD4 memory cells filled three plates apiece, CD8 naive two, and CD8 memory one.

Study findings and constraints: Rarefaction showed sorted-subset sequencing was incomplete despite large depth.

Together with CD45RO+ cells, CCR7-negative CD45RA+ TemRA cells were included in CD8 memory. On this clone: What it binds is unknown.

Profiled with immunoSEQ multiplex PCR; TCRdb holds only in-frame clones, not every one. The sample lists 550,000 to 800,000 clones, roughly 91% occurring once. Germline loops: CDR1 SGHDN, CDR2 FVKESK. V lost 4 bases and J lost 7, with 13 bases in between. CDR3 length equals 13 residues. This chain joins TRBV14 and TRBJ2-5; D unresolved. Material for sequencing was memory CD8+ T cells from PBMCs. Subset given: CD45RO+ cells pooled with CCR7-negative TemRA cells. This TCR was sampled from a young man in good health. Some clones in this sample may be carry-over from other donors' samples. CDR3 sequence reads: CASSLSEFVTQYF. The CDR3 bases are TGTGCCAGCAGCCTATCAGAGTTTGTGACCCAGTACTTC. Full variable domain (remainder filled in from reference TRBV14 and TRBJ2-5): EAGVTQFPSHSVIEKGQTVTLRCDPISGHDNLYWYRRVMGKEIKFLLHFVKESKQDESGMPNNRFLAERTGGTYSTLKVQPAELEDSGVYFCASSLSEFVTQYFGPGTRLLVL.